The entry below describes one TCR beta chain. The data were obtained in a study of shared clonotypes between healthy human individuals. The assay was immunoSEQ multiplex PCR, and TCRdb's table has in-frame clones only and misses some. The data show about 640,000 clones, about two thirds seen once. The CDR3 extends over 16 amino acids. Germline loops: CDR1 SNHLY, CDR2 FYNNEI. V trimming: 5 bases; J trimming: 2 bases; junction bases outside the gene matches: 9. The sequencing sample was made of memory CD4+ T cells sorted from blood. Subset specified: CD45RA-negative fraction. This clonotype was obtained from a woman aged 25 to 39 in good health. The chain joins TRBV2 to TRBJ2-3, with 8 positions matching TRBD1. The CDR3 region is CASSPGQGGYTDTQYF. In DNA, the CDR3 is TGTGCCAGCAGTCCCGGACAGGGAGGTTACACAGATACGCAGTATTTT.